The 28 T cell receptor beta chains given below trace back to one sample, sequenced in a study of blood T cell repertoires in COVID-19. This table comes from immunoSEQ multiplex PCR, and its TCRdb copy is limited to in-frame clones, with some not included. The sample holds over 150,000 clones; more than 70% are singletons and the top ten take more than 5.5%. The sample consisted of PBMCs or T cells enriched from blood (not recorded which). The receptors were sampled from a man aged 40-49 years who had recovered from COVID-19.

The V gene is TRBV27, the J gene TRBJ1-2; TRBD1 aligns across 8 bases. Germline V lookup: CDR1 MNHEY, CDR2 SMNVEV (reference sequence). The CDR3 is 15 residues long. The junction had 8 bases not matched to a gene; V was cut back by 3 bases and J by 5 bases. In DNA, the CDR3 is TGTGCCAGCAGTTTGTACAGGGGGAGTTTGTATGGCTACACCTTC. This translates into CASSLYRGSLYGYTF.

The J gene is TRBJ2-2, the V gene TRBV7-3; D gene unclear. CDR3 length equals 12 residues. The germline V gene has CDR1 SGHTA and CDR2 FQGTGA. Trimming took off 4 bases at V and 3 bases at J, with 3 bases between the two ends. The CDR3 loop is CASSSDTGELFF. The CDR3 DNA sequence: TGTGCCAGCAGCTCCGACACCGGGGAGCTGTTTTTT.

The rearrangement uses TRBV7-9 and TRBJ1-6; TRBD1 might be the D (5 bases). V was cut by 6 bases and J by 14 bases, with 17 bases left in between. The germline gives CDR1 SEHNR, CDR2 FQNEAQ (reference sequence). The length of the CDR3 is 13 residues. The CDR3 protein is CASSRDSFETLHF. The CDR3 bases are TGTGCCAGCAGTCGTGACAGTTTCGAGACCCTCCACTTT.

The chain is built from TRBV28 and TRBJ2-7, with D possibly TRBD2 on 7 matching bases. Germline lookup yields CDR1 MDHEN and CDR2 SYDVKM. The CDR3 contains 16 residues. Trimming removed 7 bases from V and 2 bases from J, with 21 bases in between. CDR3 loop: CASTFGGGDLTYEQYF. Written as DNA, the CDR3 is TGTGCCAGCACATTTGGCGGGGGCGACCTAACCTACGAGCAGTACTTC.

V is TRBV2 and J is TRBJ2-7; TRBD2 matches at 7 bases. This CDR3 region has 16 residues. V was pared by 1 base and J by 6 bases, with 12 bases of the junction left unmatched. Germline V gene lookup returns CDR1 SNHLY and CDR2 FYNNEI. The CDR3 loop is CASSEDRGETGREQYF. CDR3 coding DNA: TGTGCCAGCAGTGAAGACCGGGGGGAAACCGGACGCGAGCAGTACTTC.

The chain recombines TRBV5-1 with TRBJ2-1; the match to TRBD2 covers 8 bases. The junction had 3 bases not matched to a gene; V was cut back by 6 bases and J by 4 bases. Germline-derived CDR1 and CDR2 are SGHRS and YFSETQ. The CDR3 spans 13 residues. The CDR3 loop reads CASMAGGYNEQFF. The CDR3 nucleotides read TGCGCCAGCATGGCGGGAGGATACAATGAGCAGTTCTTC.

The rearrangement links TRBV5-5 to TRBJ2-3; 10 nucleotides agree with TRBD2. V lost 3 bases and J lost 1; bases outside the gene matches: 5. The CDR3 has 16 amino acids. Germline V gene lookup returns CDR1 SGHKS and CDR2 YYEKEE (reference sequence). This chain's CDR3 is CASSSGGLAGTDTQYF. DNA of the CDR3: TGTGCCAGCAGCTCGGGCGGACTAGCGGGCACAGATACGCAGTATTTT.

The V call is TRBV11-3, the J call TRBJ2-2, with D unclear. The length of the CDR3 is 13 residues. Germline values: CDR1 SGHNT, CDR2 YENEEA. V lost 3 bases, J lost 3 bases, and 5 bases lay in between. CDR3: CASSFRYTGELFF. CDR3 nucleotides: TGTGCCAGCAGCTTCCGGTACACCGGGGAGCTGTTTTTT.

This chain links TRBV10-1 with TRBJ2-1; TRBD1 matches at 7 bases. Germline CDR1 and CDR2: WNHNN and SYGVQD (reference sequence). V was pared by 3 bases and J by 8 bases, with 7 bases of the junction left unmatched. The CDR3 sequence is 14 residues long. DNA for the CDR3: TGCGCCAGCAGTGACTCCGGGACAGCCCATGAGCAGTTCTTC. As protein: CASSDSGTAHEQFF.

The J gene is TRBJ1-4, the V gene TRBV27; 9 bases align to TRBD1. V dropped 5 bases and J dropped 7; count of bases not matched to a gene: 5. This CDR3 has 14 residues. Germline assignment: CDR1 MNHEY and CDR2 SMNVEV (reference sequence). CDR3 protein: CASSRTGDGEKLFF. The CDR3 nucleotides are TGTGCCAGCAGTCGGACAGGGGACGGTGAAAAACTGTTTTTT.

The chain carries TRBV24-1 and TRBJ2-5; tentatively, D is TRBD1 (7 bases). The V and J ends lost 3 bases and 5 bases respectively, with 15 bases between them. Germline V CDR1 and CDR2: KGHDR, SFDVKD. This CDR3 is built from 15 residues. This CDR3 is CATSDPRGRGETQYF. Here the CDR3 DNA reads TGTGCCACCAGTGATCCGAGGGGGCGGGGTGAGACCCAGTACTTC.

The gene calls are TRBV7-8 and TRBJ2-1, with D unclear. CDR3 length equals 16 residues. Germline V CDR1 and CDR2: SGHVS, FQNEAQ. Trimming removed 0 bases from V and 0 bases from J, with 9 bases in between. CDR3 nucleotide sequence: TGTGCCAGCAGCTTAGCTACACGAAGCTCCTACAATGAGCAGTTCTTC. Translated: CASSLATRSSYNEQFF.

Worth noting for this clone: Other DNA variants within this sample encode the same CDR3. The chain carries TRBV9 and TRBJ1-1; no definite D call. The V end lost 0 bases, the J end lost 0 bases, and 6 bases lay between the germline ends. Germline loops: CDR1 SGDLS, CDR2 YYNGEE. The CDR3 covers 14 residues. As DNA, the CDR3 is TGTGCCAGCAGCGTAGAGGGAGTGAACACTGAAGCTTTCTTT. Its protein is CASSVEGVNTEAFF.

V gene TRBV5-1 combines with J gene TRBJ2-7; 7 positions match TRBD1. The CDR3 loop spans 15 amino acids. Looked up from germline, CDR1 is SGHRS and CDR2 is YFSETQ. V gave up 0 bases and J gave up 3 bases; unmatched junction bases: 6. CDR3: CASSLEGQAIYEQYF. In DNA form, the CDR3 reads TGCGCCAGCAGCTTGGAAGGACAGGCAATCTACGAGCAGTACTTC.

This chain uses TRBV3-1 (or the pseudogene TRBV3-2) with TRBJ1-5; perhaps TRBD1 as D (6 bases). This CDR3 has 14 residues. The V gene's germline CDR1 is LGHDT and CDR2 YNNKEL (reference sequence). The germline V and J ends were trimmed by 3 bases and 4 bases, with 10 bases remaining between them. As DNA, the CDR3 is TGTGCCAGCAGCCAGCAGGGGCGAAATCAGCCCCAGCATTTT. This gives the protein CASSQQGRNQPQHF.

The V gene is TRBV7-3, the J gene TRBJ1-1, with D perhaps matching TRBD1 (6 bases). This CDR3 is 14 amino acids long. Germline values: CDR1 SGHTA, CDR2 FQGTGA. Deletions cut 3 bases from V and 4 bases from J, with 12 bases between. The DNA for the CDR3 is TGTGCCAGCAGCTTGAACAGGGTCTCCACTGAAGCTTTCTTT. It yields the protein CASSLNRVSTEAFF.

CDR3 nucleotides: TGCAGTGCTAGTGGCTCGGGGAGGGAGTCGAACACCGGGGAGCTGTTTTTT. Translating it yields CSASGSGRESNTGELFF. The chain combines TRBV20-1 with TRBJ2-2, with 7 bases fitting TRBD2. The germline CDR1 and CDR2 sequences are DFQATT and SNEGSKA (reference sequence). The CDR3 runs to 17 residues. V shed 3 bases and J 0 bases; nucleotides not matched to a gene: 10.

V usage is TRBV3-1 (or the pseudogene TRBV3-2) and J usage is TRBJ1-1, with D maybe TRBD1 (6 bases). This CDR3 region has 15 residues. CDR1 is LGHDT and CDR2 is YNNKEL in the germline V gene (reference sequence). V lost 1 base and J 0 bases, leaving 9 bases between the germline ends. CDR3 DNA: TGTGCCAGCAGCCAAGTGGGGGCCATGAACACTGAAGCTTTCTTT. Translation: CASSQVGAMNTEAFF.

The chain carries TRBV29-1 and TRBJ1-1, with unresolved D. CDR3 size: 13 residues. The germline V and J ends were trimmed by 5 bases and 0 bases, with 10 bases remaining between them. Germline CDR1 reads SQVTM; CDR2 reads ANQGSEA. The CDR3 region has the DNA TGCAGCGTTAAATTGACATTGAACACTGAAGCTTTCTTT. Its protein is CSVKLTLNTEAFF.

The chain recombines TRBV7-2 with TRBJ1-2; TRBD1 aligns across 9 bases. Germline loops: CDR1 SGHTA, CDR2 FQGNSA. Trimming took 5 bases from V and 0 from J; bases not matched to a gene: 1. CDR3 size: 14 residues. The CDR3 spells CASSRDRANYGYTF. The CDR3 DNA follows: TGTGCCAGCAGCCGGGACAGGGCTAACTATGGCTACACCTTC.

This chain joins TRBV5-6 and TRBJ1-5; possibly TRBD1 for D (5 bases). Deletions cut 0 bases from V and 2 bases from J, with 12 bases between. Looked up from germline, CDR1 is SGHDT and CDR2 is YYEEEE. This CDR3 is 16 amino acids long. CDR3 sequence: CASSLGGPGGNQPQHF. In nucleotides, the CDR3 is TGTGCCAGCAGCTTGGGAGGGCCGGGGGGCAATCAGCCCCAGCATTTT.

The J gene is TRBJ2-7, the V gene TRBV5-1; 9 bases agree with TRBD1. This CDR3 region has 14 residues. Germline trimming cut 4 bases from V and 2 bases from J; bases unmatched to any gene: 4. CDR1 is SGHRS, CDR2 YFSETQ, per germline. The DNA for the CDR3 is TGCGCCAGCAGCCCACAGGGGGCCACCTACGAGCAGTACTTC. Translation gives CASSPQGATYEQYF.

A single count supports this clone. The gene calls are TRBV27 and TRBJ2-2; TRBD1 matches 12 bases. Germline-derived CDR1 and CDR2 are MNHEY and SMNVEV (reference sequence). CDR3 length: 17 residues. V shed 6 bases, J shed 7 bases, and the junction held 12 bases outside the gene matches. The CDR3 nucleotides read TGTGCCAGCAGCTTTTCCCCGGGACAGGGGGCAAACGGGGAGCTGTTTTTT. This gives the protein CASSFSPGQGANGELFF.

This chain connects TRBV28 to TRBJ2-6; TRBD1 agrees at 8 bases. V lost 4 bases and J lost 0; bases outside the gene matches: 5. Looked up from germline, CDR1 is MDHEN and CDR2 is SYDVKM. The length of the CDR3 is 17 residues. Here the CDR3 reads CASSSGTGFSGANVLTF. CDR3 in DNA: TGTGCCAGCAGTTCCGGGACAGGCTTCTCTGGGGCCAACGTCCTGACTTTC. Filled out from reference TRBV28 and TRBJ2-6, the complete variable domain reads DVKVTQSSRYLVKRTGEKVFLECVQDMDHENMFWYRQDPGLGLRLIYFSYDVKMKEKGDIPEGYSVSREKKERFSLILESASTNQTSMYLCASSSGTGFSGANVLTFGAGSRLTVL.

This sequence joins TRBV28 and TRBJ1-2; 7 bases align to TRBD1. The CDR3 loop spans 13 amino acids. The V gene end was trimmed by 5 bases and the J gene end by 7 bases; junction bases not matched to a gene: 7. The germline V gene encodes CDR1 MDHEN and CDR2 SYDVKM. DNA of the CDR3: TGTGCCAGCAGTCCGGGACAGATTTCTGGCTACACCTTC. Its protein product is CASSPGQISGYTF.

The V call is TRBV11-2, the J call TRBJ2-7, with 7 bases lining up with TRBD2. The CDR3 is 15 amino acids. V lost 8 bases, J lost 6 bases, and 16 bases stayed unmatched. Germline-derived CDR1 and CDR2 are SGHAT and FQNNGV. CDR3 protein: CASRQWAGATVEQYF. CDR3 bases: TGTGCCAGCCGACAATGGGCGGGAGCAACGGTCGAGCAGTACTTC.

This clone has just one count. V gene TRBV28 combines with J gene TRBJ2-2; 8 positions match TRBD2. CDR3 length: 14 residues. Trimming took 6 bases from V and 4 from J; bases not matched to a gene: 4. Germline-derived CDR1 and CDR2 are MDHEN and SYDVKM. The CDR3 DNA is TGTGCCAGCAGGCCCGGGACTAGCACCGGGGAGCTGTTTTTT. It codes for CASRPGTSTGELFF.

This chain links TRBV6-5 with TRBJ1-2; D not certain. In germline, CDR1 is MNHEY, CDR2 SVGAGI. CDR3 length equals 13 residues. Trimming stripped 2 bases from V and 2 bases from J, with 6 bases between. CDR3 protein: CASSYGQNYGYTF. In DNA form, the CDR3 reads TGTGCCAGCAGTTACGGGCAGAACTATGGCTACACCTTC.